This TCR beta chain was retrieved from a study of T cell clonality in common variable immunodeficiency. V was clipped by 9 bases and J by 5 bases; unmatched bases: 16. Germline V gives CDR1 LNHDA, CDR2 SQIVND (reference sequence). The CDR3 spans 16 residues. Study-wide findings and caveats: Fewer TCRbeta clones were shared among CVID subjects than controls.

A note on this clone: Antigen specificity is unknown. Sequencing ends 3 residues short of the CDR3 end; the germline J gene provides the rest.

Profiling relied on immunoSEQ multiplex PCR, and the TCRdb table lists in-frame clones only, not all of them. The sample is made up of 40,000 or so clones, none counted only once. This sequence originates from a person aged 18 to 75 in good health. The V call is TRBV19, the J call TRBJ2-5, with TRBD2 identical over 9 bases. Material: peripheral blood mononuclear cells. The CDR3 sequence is CASRRAGGPGFETQYF. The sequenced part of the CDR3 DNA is TGTGCCAGCCGGCGGGCGGGAGGGCCGGGATTCGAGACC.